This is a list of T cell receptor beta chains from one sample in a study of beta chain features in type 1 diabetes. Measured with immunoSEQ multiplex PCR; TCRdb has only the in-frame clones, and not every one. Among some 190,000 clones listed, around 7.9% were seen once. The sequenced sample consisted of central memory CD4+ T cells from blood. The receptors were sampled from a man younger than 35 with type 1 diabetes. The CDR3 runs from the conserved cysteine through the conserved F or W. D genes are given only for firm matches. Not every row has a clone size; where given, it reads once, few, many or a size class.

D,length,J,V,size,DNA,CDR3
TRBD1,14,TRBJ1-2,TRBV27,-,TGTGCCAGCAGTTCACTGACAGGGTGGGGAGGCTACACCTTC,CASSSLTGWGGYTF
-,13,TRBJ1-2,TRBV30,-,TGTGCCTGGAGTGTAGTCAGGACAGCCCTCTACACCTTC,CAWSVVRTALYTF
TRBD2,16,TRBJ2-7,TRBV5-1,few,TGCGCCAGCAGCTTGGACGCGGGGGGGAATCTCTACGAGCAGTACTTC,CASSLDAGGNLYEQYF
-,13,TRBJ1-2,TRBV19,few,TGTGCCAGTACTCCTGGCAGGAACTATGGCTACACCTTC,CASTPGRNYGYTF
-,12,TRBJ2-1,TRBV27,few,TGTGCCAGCAGAGATAGATACAATGAGCAGTTCTTC,CASRDRYNEQFF
-,14,TRBJ2-5,TRBV5-1,-,TGCGCCAGCAGCTTGGCGGGAGTCGGAGAGACCCAGTACTTC,CASSLAGVGETQYF
TRBD1,16,TRBJ1-2,TRBV5-4,few,TGTGCCAGCAGCTTGGACGGGACAGGGGGGTCTTTTGGCTACACCTTC,CASSLDGTGGSFGYTF
-,17,TRBJ2-6,TRBV28,few,TGTGCCAGCAGTCTAGGAAACCCAGTCTCTGGGGCCAACGTCCTGACTTTC,CASSLGNPVSGANVLTF
TRBD1,14,TRBJ2-5,TRBV5-1,-,TGCGCCAGCAGATCCGGGACAGGGGGAGAGACCCAGTACTTC,CASRSGTGGETQYF
-,15,TRBJ1-5,TRBV5-1,many,TGCGCCAGCAGCTTGGACGGTCAGGGTAATCAGCCCCAGCATTTT,CASSLDGQGNQPQHF
-,14,TRBJ2-3,TRBV15,-,TGTGCCACCAGCATAACTAGAGGAGCAGATACGCAGTATTTT,CATSITRGADTQYF
TRBD2,14,TRBJ2-7,TRBV9,few,TGTGCCAGCAGCCCTCGGGACTACACCTACGAGCAGTACTTC,CASSPRDYTYEQYF
-,16,TRBJ2-3,TRBV27,few,TGTGCCAGCAGTAGCGCCGGGGTCCGTGGCAGAGATACGCAGTATTTT,CASSSAGVRGRDTQYF
-,13,TRBJ1-1,TRBV29-1,-,TGCAGCGTGGGACATTTGATGAACACTGAAGCTTTCTTT,CSVGHLMNTEAFF
-,15,TRBJ2-3,TRBV30,-,TGTGCCCGGAGTGTAGGTAGCGCAGGCACAGATACGCAGTATTTT,CARSVGSAGTDTQYF
TRBD2,15,TRBJ2-1,TRBV30,few,TGTGCCTGGAGTCCACTGGGGCGGGGGAACAATGAGCAGTTCTTC,CAWSPLGRGNNEQFF
-,16,TRBJ1-4,TRBV9,few,TGTGCCAGCAGCGTAGGAACGGGAAGTAACAATGAAAAACTGTTTTTT,CASSVGTGSNNEKLFF
-,11,TRBJ1-5,TRBV19,many,TGTGCCAGTAGTCCCGGGGGGCCCCAGCATTTT,CASSPGGPQHF
-,16,TRBJ2-4,TRBV4-3,-,TGCGCCAGCAGCCAAGGTACGAGGGCGACCAAAAACATTCAGTACTTC,CASSQGTRATKNIQYF
-,14,TRBJ2-2,TRBV28,few,TGTGCCAGCAGTTTGGGGGGGCGTAACGGGGAGCTGTTTTTT,CASSLGGRNGELFF
TRBD2,16,TRBJ2-2,TRBV4-3,-,TGCGCCAGCAGCCACCGCGGGGGGGCGAACACCGGGGAGCTGTTTTTT,CASSHRGGANTGELFF
-,11,TRBJ2-1,TRBV19,-,TGTGCCAGTATAAGAGAAAGAGAGCAGTTCTTC,CASIREREQFF
TRBD2,14,TRBJ2-7,TRBV5-1,-,TGCGCCAGCAGCTTTAATAGCGGGAGCTACGAGCAGTACTTC,CASSFNSGSYEQYF
-,12,TRBJ2-7,TRBV6-1,-,TGTGCCAGCAGTGAATTCAACTACGAGCAGTACTTC,CASSEFNYEQYF
-,14,TRBJ1-5,TRBV6-5,-,TGTGCCAGCACCAACAGGGTTGGCAATCAGCCCCAGCATTTT,CASTNRVGNQPQHF
-,15,TRBJ2-1,TRBV28,-,TGTGCCAGCAGTGACTCATTGGGCTCCTACAATGAGCAGTTCTTC,CASSDSLGSYNEQFF
-,16,TRBJ2-1,TRBV10-3,few,TGTGCCATCAGTGAAATAGGGACAATACAGCAGAATGAGCAGTTCTTC,CAISEIGTIQQNEQFF
TRBD1,15,TRBJ2-3,TRBV6-5,-,TGTGCCAGCAGGGACGGACAGGGGGCGGCAGATACGCAGTATTTT,CASRDGQGAADTQYF
TRBD1,13,TRBJ1-1,TRBV7-2,-,TGTGCCAGCAGGCACCGGGACAGGGTTGAAGCTTTCTTT,CASRHRDRVEAFF
TRBD1,13,TRBJ2-1,TRBV29-1,few,TGCAGCTCCACCGGACAGGGCTACAATGAGCAGTTCTTC,CSSTGQGYNEQFF
-,13,TRBJ2-6,TRBV6-1,few,TGTGCCAGCGCGGTCTTGGGGGCCAACGTCCTGACTTTC,CASAVLGANVLTF
-,13,TRBJ2-5,TRBV18,-,TGTGCCAGCTCACCGACTAGCCAAGAGACCCAGTACTTC,CASSPTSQETQYF
TRBD2,13,TRBJ2-7,TRBV2,many,TGTGCCAGCAAGGCGGGAGAGGGGTTGGTGCAGTACTTC,CASKAGEGLVQYF
TRBD1,14,TRBJ1-1,TRBV18,few,TGTGCCAGCTCACCCACAGGGGTGAACACTGAAGCTTTCTTT,CASSPTGVNTEAFF
TRBD1,14,TRBJ1-4,TRBV7-8,-,TGTGCCAGCAGCTTCCGGGACAGGGACGAAAAACTGTTTTTT,CASSFRDRDEKLFF
-,14,TRBJ2-7,TRBV23-1,-,TGCGCCAGACTGCCCCAGGACACCTCCTACGAGCAGTACTTC,CARLPQDTSYEQYF
TRBD1,14,TRBJ2-4,TRBV5-4,few,TGTGCCAGTTCGTTACGGGACAGGGGAAACATTCAGTACTTC,CASSLRDRGNIQYF
TRBD2,15,TRBJ2-1,TRBV7-8,few,TGTGCCAGCAGCTTTTTGCATAGGGAGGGGCATGAGCAGTTCTTC,CASSFLHREGHEQFF
TRBD1,14,TRBJ2-3,TRBV5-4,-,TGCGCCAGCAGCCAACAGGGGGCCACAGATACGCAGTATTTT,CASSQQGATDTQYF
TRBD1,16,TRBJ2-3,TRBV7-9,few,TGTGCCAGCAGAAACGGGGACAGGGATATGTCAGATACGCAGTATTTT,CASRNGDRDMSDTQYF